The 15 T cell receptor beta chains in this list originate from one sample, sequenced in a study of identical twins' blood T cells. TCRdb re-derived calls from the 5' RACE reads in MiXCR, one entry per CDR3 protein. The sample contains roughly 340,000 distinct CDR3 sequences, approximately 30% of which appear only once. Material: PBMCs. The receptors stem from a woman aged 18-49 years in good health.

This clonotype was seen ten or more times. The V gene is TRBV10-3, the J gene TRBJ1-2; a weak D match, TRBD1 (6 bases). From germline, CDR1 is ENHRY and CDR2 SYGVKD. Trimming took off 6 bases at V and 4 bases at J, with 9 bases between the two ends. The CDR3 spans 12 residues. DNA for the CDR3: TGTGCCATCAGCGGACAGTCCTATGGCTACACCTTC. Translated: CAISGQSYGYTF.

The genes are TRBV29-1 and TRBJ2-7, with a tentative D call TRBD2 (5 bases). Trimming took off 4 bases at V and 3 bases at J, with 13 bases between the two ends. The CDR3 runs 13 residues. Germline CDR1 and CDR2: SQVTM and ANQGSEA. The DNA of the CDR3 is TGCAGCGTTGTTCGGGGTTGGGGCTACGAGCAGTACTTC. Protein: CSVVRGWGYEQYF.

The chain recombines TRBV28 with TRBJ2-3, with no clear D. The CDR3 is made up of 14 amino acids. Germline loops: CDR1 MDHEN, CDR2 SYDVKM. Trimming removed 2 bases from V and 7 bases from J, with 13 bases in between. CDR3 residues: CASSLVISQNTQYF. In nucleotides, the CDR3 is TGTGCCAGCAGTTTAGTGATTTCCCAAAATACGCAGTATTTT.

This clonotype has ten or more counts. The V gene is TRBV20-1, the J gene TRBJ2-7; TRBD2 agrees at 7 bases. The CDR3 contains 14 residues. The germline gives CDR1 DFQATT, CDR2 SNEGSKA (reference sequence). The ends lost 0 bases at V and 3 bases at J; junction bases unmatched: 5. This chain's CDR3 is CSARDERDYYEQYF. CDR3 DNA: TGCAGTGCTAGAGATGAGCGGGACTACTACGAGCAGTACTTC.

This clonotype was observed a few times. V and J are TRBV11-2 and TRBJ2-2; D not resolved. CDR3 length: 15 residues. Trimming cost V 5 bases and J 0 bases, with 10 bases left between them. Germline assignment: CDR1 SGHAT and CDR2 FQNNGV. This CDR3 reads CASSSRAPNTGELFF. For the CDR3, the DNA is TGTGCCAGCAGCAGCCGAGCCCCGAACACCGGGGAGCTGTTTTTT.

The genes are TRBV5-5 and TRBJ1-2; D ambiguous. CDR1 and CDR2 (germline): SGHKS, YYEKEE (reference sequence). Trimming left V 3 bases short and J 5 bases short, with 11 bases between. CDR3 length equals 13 residues. CDR3 in DNA: TGTGCCAGCAGCTCCTCCCCGAATTATGGCTACACCTTC. Translated: CASSSSPNYGYTF.

This clonotype was seen more than once but under ten times. The chain uses TRBV5-1 and TRBJ2-7; D not certain. The CDR3 extends over 13 amino acids. The V end was cut by 0 bases, the J end by 8 bases, with 12 bases between. The germline gives CDR1 SGHRS, CDR2 YFSETQ. CDR3 in DNA: TGCGCCAGCAGCTTGGAGGTCGGTTACAAGCAGTACTTC. Its translation is CASSLEVGYKQYF.

V usage is TRBV10-3 and J usage is TRBJ1-4; D is unresolved. Germline V CDR1 and CDR2: ENHRY, SYGVKD. The CDR3 length is 11 residues. The ends were cut back, 6 bases at V and 8 bases at J, with 7 bases in the middle. CDR3 nucleotides: TGTGCCATCAGGTTCGGGGAAAAACTGTTTTTT. As protein: CAIRFGEKLFF.

This clonotype was seen a handful of times. The chain carries TRBV6-5 and TRBJ1-5, with D tentatively TRBD1 (6 bases). The germline CDR1 and CDR2 sequences are MNHEY and SVGAGI. Trimming removed 2 bases at V and 5 bases at J, with 10 bases between. The length of the CDR3 is 14 residues. CDR3 amino acids: CASSYARGDQPQHF. The CDR3, as DNA: TGTGCCAGCAGTTACGCAAGGGGGGATCAGCCCCAGCATTTT.

The V and J genes are TRBV18 and TRBJ1-5; 7 nucleotides agree with TRBD1. CDR1 and CDR2 from the germline V gene are KGHSH and LQKENI. Trimming took 1 base from V and 6 from J; bases not matched to a gene: 6. This CDR3 has 15 amino acids. The CDR3 DNA is TGTGCCAGCTCACCACTTGACAGGGCCAGTCAGCCCCAGCATTTT. Protein sequence: CASSPLDRASQPQHF.

This clonotype has more than one count but fewer than ten. Possible read error: a much larger clone is one base away. J is TRBJ1-1 and V is TRBV11-2, with D unclear. The CDR3 loop spans 13 amino acids. The germline CDR1 and CDR2 sequences are SGHAT and FQNNGV. Here the CDR3 reads CASSPSTDTGAFF. CDR3 DNA sequence: TGTGCCAGCAGCCCATCTACAGACACTGGAGCTTTCTTT.

This clonotype was observed a few times. The chain couples TRBV7-8 to TRBJ2-2; D call uncertain. This CDR3 has 14 residues. V lost 6 bases to trimming and J lost 5 bases, with 13 bases between them. Germline V gene data show CDR1 as SGHVS and CDR2 as FQNEAQ. In DNA form, the CDR3 reads TGTGCCAGCAGGTTTGGAAGGTTAACCGGGGAGCTGTTTTTT. Its translation is CASRFGRLTGELFF.

Comments on this clonotype: A much larger clone lies one base from this, so it may be a read error. The chain carries TRBV3-1 and TRBJ1-2; tentative D call: TRBD1 (6 bases). Germline CDR1 reads LGHDT; CDR2 reads YNNKEL (reference sequence). The CDR3 has 15 amino acids. Here the CDR3 DNA reads TGTGCCAACAGCCAAGGTATTGGGGGCTACTATGGCTACACCTTC. Its protein is CANSQGIGGYYGYTF.

Regarding this clonotype: At one of its ends the junction is not consistent with the germline gene, which may arise from a read error. This chain links TRBV5-1 with TRBJ2-2; D possibly corresponds to TRBD2 (6 bases). CDR3 length: 14 residues. CDR1 SGHRS and CDR2 YFSETQ come from the germline V gene. Here the CDR3 DNA reads TGCGCCAGCAGCACACCACAGAGAACCGGGGGGCTGTTTTTT. It codes for CASSTPQRTGGLFF.

This clonotype was detected ten times or more. The V and J genes are TRBV5-1 and TRBJ2-1, with a possible D match to TRBD2 (6 bases). The germline CDR1 and CDR2 sequences are SGHRS and YFSETQ. The CDR3 covers 16 residues. V was pared by 4 bases and J by 13 bases, with 27 bases between. CDR3 amino acids: CASSPHPNIDGGKQFF. CDR3 sequence (DNA): TGCGCCAGCAGCCCTCACCCCAACATAGATGGGGGGAAACAGTTCTTC.